This TCR beta chain came from a study of OX40 agonist ivuxolimab in advanced cancers. This CDR3 is built from 16 residues. Libraries were prepared by immunoSEQ multiplex PCR; TCRdb keeps only in-frame clonotypes and omits some of them. The sample yields about 55,000 clones, roughly 86% seen once. The investigators sampled blood at baseline, at cycle 4 day 1, and at cycle 7 day 1. The TCR comes from an adult with an advanced solid tumor such as melanoma, head and neck, liver or kidney cancer. The rearrangement joins TRBV21-1 to TRBJ2-1; the D call in the table, TRBD2, was not verified against the DNA. TRBV21-1 is deemed a pseudogene. The material was CD4+ or CD8+ T cells sorted from blood, obtained in a trial of the OX40 agonist ivuxolimab. CDR3 in DNA: TGTGCCAGCAGAACCACGCGGGGCGGGGGCAGGTTTGAGCAGTTCTTC. It encodes CASRTTRGGGRFEQFF.